This T cell receptor beta chain comes out of a study of T-cell reconstitution after alpha-beta-depleted transplantation in children. Germline values: CDR1 SQVTM, CDR2 ANQGSEA. With 6 bases removed from V and 15 bases from J, the gap between germline ends came to 23 bases. This CDR3 is built from 13 residues. Worth noting for this clonotype: The antigen is undetermined.

The TCRbeta library was prepared with unique molecular identifiers. Using its own MiXCR run on the PCR reads, TCRdb lists one record per CDR3 protein. The sample shows almost 500,000 distinct CDR3 sequences, roughly 10% of them seen only once. Study-wide points: Approximately two months post-transplant, alpha-beta T cells reportedly originated from several hundred expanded graft clones. Most T-cell counts and diversity one year after the transplant came from T cells that were newly produced. Several patients had high TCRbeta diversity at day 60; it came from surviving recipient T cells and thymic progenitors.

V gene TRBV29-1 combines with J gene TRBJ1-4; D is uncertain. The receptor's source is a child between 2 and 9 years old with inherited bone marrow failure, due to receive a stem cell transplant. The sample in question was PBMCs, obtained before TCRalphabeta/CD19-depleted stem cell transplant. The chain's CDR3 is CSVISPGPAGMFF. The CDR3 DNA is TGCAGCGTCATCTCCCCGGGCCCGGCGGGTATGTTTTTT.